This T cell receptor beta chain was documented in a study of CD8 T cells in Susac syndrome. The CDR3 spans 13 residues. Trimming stripped 3 bases from V and 0 bases from J, with 7 bases between. Looked up from germline, CDR1 is SQVTM and CDR2 is ANQGSEA. Reverse transcription of about 0.45 to 1 ug RNA was carried out with random hexamers. The amplification used immunoSEQ multiplex PCR on TCR beta CDR3; it spanned 54 Vbeta and 13 Jbeta. TCRdb re-called the immunoSEQ multiplex PCR reads through MiXCR, storing one row per CDR3 protein. The sample has roughly 200,000 distinct CDR3 sequences; around 94% are singletons. The Susac syndrome patients fit the recently defined diagnostic criteria for definite or probable disease.

Sequencing used CD4+ T cells from PBMCs. The chain combines TRBV29-1 with TRBJ2-3; D is unresolved. The sequence was obtained from a human donor with Susac syndrome. CDR3 nucleotides: TGCAGCGTTGAGACCGGGAGCACAGATACGCAGTATTTT. This encodes CSVETGSTDTQYF.